This paragraph reports one T cell receptor beta chain. Its target is not known. The record originates from a study of graft-versus-host responses after intestinal transplantation. The overall study: The study gave all recipients anti-thymocyte globulin induction, then tacrolimus and steroids for about 3 years.

TCRdb's table, derived via immunoSEQ multiplex PCR, lists solely in-frame clones and lacks some. The table includes about 86,000 clones, less than 90% detected once. The germline V gene has CDR1 SGDLS and CDR2 YYNGEE. The junction had 4 bases not matched to a gene; V was cut back by 6 bases and J by 2 bases. The CDR3 is 15 residues long. Findings and limits, study-wide: There were GvH clones found in recipient marrow, and some of them appeared first in ileum or blood.

The V call is TRBV9, the J call TRBJ2-1, with 11 bases aligning to TRBD2. The material was unstimulated CD4+ T cells sorted from spleen or lymph node cells, obtained before transplant. The TCR was taken from a human donor who was the organ donor for an intestinal transplant. The DNA of the CDR3 is TGTGCCAGCACCGAGGGACTAGCGGCCTACAATGAGCAGTTCTTC. Protein product: CASTEGLAAYNEQFF.